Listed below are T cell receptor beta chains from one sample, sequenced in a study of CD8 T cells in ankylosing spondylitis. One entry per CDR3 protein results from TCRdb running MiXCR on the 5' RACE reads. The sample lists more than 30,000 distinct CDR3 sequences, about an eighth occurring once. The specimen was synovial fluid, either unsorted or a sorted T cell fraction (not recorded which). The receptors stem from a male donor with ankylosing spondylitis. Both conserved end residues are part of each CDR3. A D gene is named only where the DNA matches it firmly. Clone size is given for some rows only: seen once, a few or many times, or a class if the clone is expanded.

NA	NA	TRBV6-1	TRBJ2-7	CASSPRHARAYEQYF	TGTGCCAGCAGTCCAAGGCATGCGAGGGCCTACGAGCAGTACTTC
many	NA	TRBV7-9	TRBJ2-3	CASSLSVLEAQYF	TGTGCCAGCAGCTTATCGGTCTTGGAAGCGCAGTATTTT
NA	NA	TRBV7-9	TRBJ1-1	CASSGLLGFTEAFF	TGTGCCAGCAGCGGACTGCTCGGGTTCACTGAAGCTTTCTTT
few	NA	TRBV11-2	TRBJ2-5	CATKLWEGAETQYF	TGTGCCACCAAATTATGGGAGGGGGCGGAGACCCAGTACTTC
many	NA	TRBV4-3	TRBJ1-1	CASSRGAGVVSEAFF	TGCGCCAGCAGCCGCGGGGCAGGGGTTGTTTCTGAAGCTTTCTTT
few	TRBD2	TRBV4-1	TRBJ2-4	CASSLGLAGVPLAKNIQYF	TGCGCCAGCAGCCTGGGACTAGCGGGAGTTCCCTTAGCCAAAAACATTCAGTACTTC
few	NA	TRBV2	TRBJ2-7	CASSRGNYEQYF	TGTGCCAGCAGCAGGGGCAACTACGAGCAGTACTTC
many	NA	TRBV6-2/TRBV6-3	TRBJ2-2	CASCTGRDTGELFF	TGTGCCAGCTGTACAGGCCGCGACACCGGGGAGCTGTTTTTT
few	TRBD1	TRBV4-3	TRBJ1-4	CASSQVRDRGREKLFF	TGCGCCAGCAGCCAAGTCAGGGACAGGGGTAGGGAAAAACTGTTTTTT
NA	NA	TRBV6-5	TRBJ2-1	CASSYSSGDNEQFF	TGTGCCAGCAGTTACTCTTCAGGGGACAATGAGCAGTTCTTC
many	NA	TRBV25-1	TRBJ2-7	CASSVGGGAKKSYEQYF	TGTGCCAGCAGTGTGGGAGGGGGGGCCAAGAAATCCTACGAGCAGTACTTC
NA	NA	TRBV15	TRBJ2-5	CATSRDRGAVETQYF	TGTGCCACCAGCAGAGATCGGGGGGCTGTGGAGACCCAGTACTTC
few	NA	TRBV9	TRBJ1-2	CASSYPNYGYTF	TGTGCCAGCAGCTATCCTAACTATGGCTACACCTTC
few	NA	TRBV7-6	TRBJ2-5	CASSSGGGRETQYF	TGTGCCAGCAGCTCAGGGGGGGGTCGGGAGACCCAGTACTTC
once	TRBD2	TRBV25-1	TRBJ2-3	CASSPGEGDTQYF	TGTGCCAGCAGCCCCGGGGAGGGAGATACGCAGTATTTT
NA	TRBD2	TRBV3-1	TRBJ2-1	CASSTSGRVDEQFF	TGTGCCAGCAGTACTAGCGGGAGGGTGGATGAGCAGTTCTTC
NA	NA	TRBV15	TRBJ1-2	CATSMGFPSSGYTF	TGTGCCACCAGCATGGGGTTTCCCTCTTCTGGCTACACCTTC
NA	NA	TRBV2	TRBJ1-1	CASSWTTEAFF	TGTGCCAGCTCCTGGACCACTGAAGCTTTCTTT
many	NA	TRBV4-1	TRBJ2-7	CASSQEWELSYEQYF	TGCGCCAGCAGCCAAGAGTGGGAACTCTCCTACGAGCAGTACTTC
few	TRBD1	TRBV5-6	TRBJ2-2	CASSLIRGIWGELFF	TGTGCCAGCAGCTTGATCAGGGGGATATGGGGGGAGCTGTTTTTT
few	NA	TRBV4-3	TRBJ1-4	CASSQDGSDNEKLFF	TGCGCCAGCAGCCAAGACGGTTCGGATAATGAAAAACTGTTTTTT
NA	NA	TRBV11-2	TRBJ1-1	CASRFRILENTEAFF	TGTGCCAGCAGGTTCCGGATTCTAGAGAACACTGAAGCTTTCTTT
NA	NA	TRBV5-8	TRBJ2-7	CASSLVAEWSEQYF	TGTGCCAGCAGCTTGGTGGCAGAATGGTCCGAGCAGTACTTC
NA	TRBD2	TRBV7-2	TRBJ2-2	CASSWQREGTGELFF	TGTGCCAGCAGCTGGCAGAGGGAGGGCACCGGGGAGCTGTTTTTT
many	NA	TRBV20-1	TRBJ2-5	CSARDPGKGDQETQYF	TGCAGTGCTAGAGATCCGGGGAAGGGTGACCAAGAGACCCAGTACTTC
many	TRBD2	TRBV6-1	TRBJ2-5	CASSELAGGGETQYF	TGTGCCAGCAGTGAACTAGCGGGAGGCGGGGAGACCCAGTACTTC
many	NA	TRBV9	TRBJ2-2	CASSMFGVPSNTGELFF	TGTGCCAGCAGCATGTTCGGGGTTCCCTCGAACACCGGGGAGCTGTTTTTT
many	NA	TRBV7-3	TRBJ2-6	CASSLNPLAPGANVLTF	TGTGCCAGCAGCTTAAACCCCCTAGCTCCCGGGGCCAACGTCCTGACTTTC
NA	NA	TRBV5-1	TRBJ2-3	CASSLGPGGNTQYF	TGCGCCAGCAGCTTGGGACCTGGAGGGAATACGCAGTATTTT
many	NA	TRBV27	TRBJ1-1	CASSFHGGSTEAFF	TGTGCCAGCAGTTTTCATGGGGGTAGCACTGAAGCTTTCTTT